This T cell receptor beta chain was identified during a study of identical twins. In TCRdb, the 5' RACE reads were re-called with MiXCR into one record per CDR3 protein. The data contain 100,000 or so distinct CDR3 sequences, 5.9% of them singletons. This CDR3 is built from 16 residues. The germline V gene encodes CDR1 SGHRS and CDR2 YFSETQ. Trimming removed 3 bases from V and 5 bases from J; junction bases left unmatched: 11. This clonotype has ten or more counts. The sample taken for sequencing was memory T cells sorted from blood. The chain carries TRBV5-1 and TRBJ2-3; TRBD1 matches at 8 bases. This TCR was recovered from a woman aged 50 to 60 in good health. CDR3 DNA sequence: TGCGCCAGCAGCTCCTTGGGGACAGGTGGCGTAGATACGCAGTATTTT. This encodes CASSSLGTGGVDTQYF.